Listed below are T cell receptor beta chains from one sample, sequenced in a study of CD8 T cells in ankylosing spondylitis. TCRdb reanalysed the 5' RACE reads using MiXCR and keeps one entry per CDR3 protein. The table has a few hundred thousand distinct CDR3 sequences, roughly 11% seen once. The sample taken for sequencing was blood, either unsorted or a sorted T cell fraction (not recorded which). These receptors came from a female donor with ankylosing spondylitis or in good health (not recorded which). The CDR3 runs from the conserved cysteine through the conserved F or W. A D gene is named only where the DNA matches it firmly. The size entry is marked missing in some rows and otherwise reads once, few, many or a size class.

>few|TRBV5-1|-|TRBJ1-2
CASSLSQSVSGYTF
TGCGCCAGCAGCTTGTCACAGTCGGTCTCTGGCTACACCTTC
>many|TRBV20-1|TRBD1|TRBJ1-5
CSAPDRDDHGPQHF
TGCAGTGCTCCGGACAGGGACGATCACGGGCCCCAGCATTTT
>many|TRBV28|TRBD1|TRBJ2-7
CASRSTGTGSYEQYF
TGTGCCAGCAGATCGACCGGGACAGGGTCCTACGAGCAGTACTTC
>few|TRBV28|TRBD2|TRBJ2-1
CASSLGAGGGEQFF
TGTGCCAGCAGTTTAGGGGCGGGGGGTGGAGAGCAGTTCTTC
>many|TRBV6-5|TRBD1|TRBJ2-1
CASSYSPGGYNEQFF
TGTGCCAGCAGTTACTCTCCAGGGGGCTACAATGAGCAGTTCTTC
>many|TRBV5-1|-|TRBJ2-5
CASSLVDKETQYF
TGCGCCAGCAGCTTGGTGGACAAAGAGACCCAGTACTTC
>many|TRBV27|TRBD1|TRBJ1-4
CASSLAGQGVEKLFF
TGTGCCAGCAGTTTAGCGGGACAGGGAGTTGAAAAACTGTTTTTT
>many|TRBV6-5|TRBD1|TRBJ2-7
CASSYPGQVGPYEQYF
TGTGCCAGCAGTTACCCTGGACAGGTCGGTCCCTACGAGCAGTACTTC
>-|TRBV21-1|-|TRBJ2-1
CASSKVSPPQNEQFF
TGTGCCAGCAGCAAAGTTAGTCCCCCGCAAAATGAGCAGTTCTTC
>many|TRBV5-1|-|TRBJ2-2
CASTATAGFAGELFF
TGCGCCAGCACCGCCACGGCGGGATTCGCCGGGGAGCTGTTTTTT
>-|TRBV20-1|-|TRBJ2-3
CSASYGADTQYF
TGCAGTGCTAGCTATGGGGCAGATACGCAGTATTTT
>-|TRBV6-5|TRBD1|TRBJ2-1
CASSYFRTGPYNEQFF
TGTGCCAGCAGTTACTTCCGGACAGGACCCTACAATGAGCAGTTCTTC
>few|TRBV7-8|TRBD2|TRBJ2-5
CASSLDAGAETQYF
TGTGCCAGCAGCTTAGACGCGGGAGCAGAGACCCAGTACTTC
>-|TRBV7-2|-|TRBJ1-5
CASSLVAVPYSNQPQHF
TGTGCCAGCAGCTTAGTTGCAGTCCCTTATAGCAATCAGCCCCAGCATTTT
>-|TRBV7-2|-|TRBJ2-5
CASSSYPGQETQYF
TGTGCCAGCAGTTCTTACCCAGGGCAAGAGACCCAGTACTTC
>many|TRBV7-9|-|TRBJ2-7
CASSLGMGGYEQYF
TGTGCCAGCTCCCTAGGGATGGGAGGCTACGAGCAGTACTTC
>-|TRBV28|TRBD1|TRBJ2-7
CASRSRDRGLIGYEQYF
TGTGCCAGCAGGTCCCGGGACAGGGGGCTGATCGGATACGAGCAGTACTTC
>few|TRBV18|-|TRBJ1-5
CASSPSKNQPQHF
TGTGCCAGCTCACCATCAAAGAATCAGCCCCAGCATTTT
>few|TRBV19|-|TRBJ2-1
CASSIGQAWNEQFF
TGTGCCAGTAGTATCGGTCAGGCGTGGAATGAGCAGTTCTTC
>-|TRBV3-1|TRBD2|TRBJ2-3
CASSQTSGGAVTDTQYF
TGTGCCAGCAGCCAAACTAGCGGGGGGGCCGTCACAGATACGCAGTATTTT
>many|TRBV5-1|-|TRBJ2-3
CASSLVKSLPLSTDTQYF
TGCGCCAGCAGCTTGGTTAAGTCCCTTCCTCTTAGCACAGATACGCAGTATTTT
>once|TRBV29-1|-|TRBJ1-3
CSVEDRRPGNTIYF
TGCAGCGTTGAGGATAGGAGACCTGGAAACACCATATATTTT
>many|TRBV11-2|-|TRBJ2-2
CASSRDSGGELFF
TGTGCCAGCAGCCGTGACAGCGGCGGGGAGCTGTTTTTT
>many|TRBV19|TRBD1|TRBJ2-2
CASSKGTGKTGELFF
TGTGCCAGTAGCAAGGGGACAGGGAAAACCGGGGAGCTGTTTTTT
>few|TRBV7-8|-|TRBJ1-1
CASSSTAVQAFF
TGTGCCAGCAGCTCTACGGCTGTGCAAGCTTTCTTT